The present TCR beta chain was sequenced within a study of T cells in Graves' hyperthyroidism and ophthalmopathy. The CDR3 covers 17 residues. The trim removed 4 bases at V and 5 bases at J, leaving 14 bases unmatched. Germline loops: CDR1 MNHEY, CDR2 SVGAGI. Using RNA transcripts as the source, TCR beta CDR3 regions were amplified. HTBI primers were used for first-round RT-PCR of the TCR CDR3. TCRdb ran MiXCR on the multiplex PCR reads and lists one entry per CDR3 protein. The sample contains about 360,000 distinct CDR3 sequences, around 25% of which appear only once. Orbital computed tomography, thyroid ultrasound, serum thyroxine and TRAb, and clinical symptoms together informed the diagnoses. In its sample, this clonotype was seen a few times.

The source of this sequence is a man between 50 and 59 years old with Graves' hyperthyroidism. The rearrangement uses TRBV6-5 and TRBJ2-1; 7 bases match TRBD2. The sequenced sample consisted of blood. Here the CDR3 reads CASSSPSTGGANNEQFF. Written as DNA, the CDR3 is TGTGCCAGCAGTTCACCCTCAACGGGGGGAGCCAACAATGAGCAGTTCTTC.